This TCR beta chain was identified in a study of radiotherapy plus CTLA-4 blockade in lung cancer. On the study more broadly: With roughly a third of patients having disease control, objective responses were seen in approximately 19%.

The V segment lost 6 bases and the J segment 5 bases; nucleotides outside the gene matches: 13. CDR1 and CDR2 (germline): MNHNS, SASEGT. The CDR3 sequence is 15 residues long. The study, taken as a whole, reports: Blood-borne expansion of tumor-derived TCR clones followed radiotherapy plus ipilimumab.

Produced via immunoSEQ multiplex PCR; TCRdb's table is partial and in-frame only. The sample consists of roughly 90,000 clones, about 78% of them appearing once. Receiving focal radiation plus CTLA-4 blockade with ipilimumab were patients who had chemo-refractory metastatic non-small-cell lung cancer. A note on this clone: The antigen remains undetermined.

The rearrangement links TRBV6-1 to TRBJ2-7, with TRBD1 matching over 7 bases. This TCR derives from a human donor with non-small cell lung cancer who had a partial response to radiotherapy plus ipilimumab. Some clones in this sample may be carry-over from other donors' samples. The material sequenced was peripheral blood, taken from a patient treated with radiotherapy plus ipilimumab. The CDR3 DNA reads TGTGCCAGCAGAGATAGGGGGCGAGCGTCCGACGAGCAGTACTTC. It translates to CASRDRGRASDEQYF.